This passage covers 27 T cell receptor beta chains from one sample sequenced in a study of shared clonotypes between healthy human individuals. Repertoires were generated with immunoSEQ multiplex PCR, while TCRdb's copy carries only in-frame clones and drops some. This table has hundreds of thousands of clones, more than 70% appearing once. Sequenced material: memory CD4+ T cells sorted from blood. The subset was: CD45RA-negative fraction. The receptors here all came from a young woman in good health.

The DNA of the CDR3 is TGCGCCAGCAGCCACGGGACTAGCGGCTTCACAGATACGCAGTATTTT. This encodes CASSHGTSGFTDTQYF. The rearrangement uses TRBV4-1 and TRBJ2-3; 11 nucleotides agree with TRBD2. V shed 3 bases, J shed 2 bases, and the junction held 4 bases outside the gene matches. The CDR3 length is 16 residues. Germline CDR1 and CDR2: MGHRA and YSYEKL.

The rearrangement uses TRBV4-1 and TRBJ1-4, with unresolved D. V was pared by 0 bases and J by 8 bases, with 16 bases between. This CDR3 has 16 amino acids. Germline assignment: CDR1 MGHRA and CDR2 YSYEKL. The CDR3 protein is CASSQDLARTTEKLFF. In DNA form, the CDR3 reads TGCGCCAGCAGCCAAGATTTGGCGAGGACCACGGAAAAACTGTTTTTT.

The chain links TRBV28 to TRBJ2-1, with D maybe TRBD1 (5 bases). The CDR3 totals 14 residues. V lost 2 bases and J lost 5, with 10 bases in between. The V gene's germline CDR1 is MDHEN and CDR2 SYDVKM. The CDR3 DNA follows: TGTGCCAGCAGTTTAGTTGTCAGGGACAATGAGCAGTTCTTC. Its protein is CASSLVVRDNEQFF.

This clone was seen a few times. This chain links TRBV7-2 with TRBJ1-2; D uncertain. The CDR3 runs 13 residues. The germline V gene has CDR1 SGHTA and CDR2 FQGNSA. Trimming removed 5 bases at V and 2 bases at J, with 9 bases between. The CDR3 region is CASSPYGNYGYTF. CDR3 bases: TGTGCCAGCAGCCCCTATGGAAACTATGGCTACACCTTC.

The V call is TRBV9, the J call TRBJ1-2, with D uncertain. The CDR3 contains 11 residues. V lost 7 bases, J lost 8 bases, and 12 bases lay in between. Per germline, CDR1 SGDLS and CDR2 YYNGEE. CDR3 in amino acids: CASATPGGYTF. The CDR3 coding sequence is TGTGCCAGCGCCACACCCGGGGGCTACACCTTC.

The chain joins TRBV12-2 to TRBJ1-5; the D call of TRBD1 is as the table states it, not checked on the DNA. TRBV12-2 represents a pseudogene. The length of the CDR3 is 17 residues. CDR3 residues: CASRFGTIRTCNQPQHF. CDR3 nucleotides: TGTGCAAGTCGCTTCGGGACAATCCGTACTTGCAATCAGCCCCAGCATTTT.

Notes on this clone: It is unclear where the CDR3 begins or ends on the DNA, so no DNA is shown, and the CDR3 is as TCRdb lists it. V gene TRBV29-1 combines with J gene TRBJ1-3. The CDR3 is made up of 16 amino acids, end residues included. Germline V gives CDR1 SQVTM, CDR2 ANQGSEA. The CDR3 loop is CSPWYLCEPGGNTIYF.

About this clone: A much larger clone differs from this one at a single base, so this may be a read error. This specimen includes other DNA sequences encoding the same CDR3. The chain joins TRBV28 to TRBJ1-4; possibly TRBD1 for D (5 bases). This CDR3 has 12 residues. The germline V and J ends were trimmed by 4 bases and 5 bases, with 5 bases remaining between them. The germline CDR1 and CDR2 sequences are MDHEN and SYDVKM. Here the CDR3 reads CASSSGNEKLFF. CDR3 coding DNA: TGTGCCAGCAGTTCAGGGAATGAAAAACTGTTTTTT.

Of note for this clone: The same CDR3 is also encoded by other DNA sequences in this sample. The chain has TRBV28 and TRBJ1-2; D is unclear. Germline V CDR1 and CDR2: MDHEN, SYDVKM. This CDR3 has 11 amino acids. The V end lost 5 bases, the J end lost 2 bases, and 3 bases lay between the germline ends. As DNA, the CDR3 is TGTGCCAGCAGTCCCAACTATGGCTACACCTTC. The encoded protein is CASSPNYGYTF.

The chain links TRBV6-1 to TRBJ2-2; TRBD1 aligns across 9 bases. Per germline, CDR1 MNHNS and CDR2 SASEGT. The CDR3 has 15 amino acids. Trimming at V came to 4 bases and at J to 4 bases, leaving 4 bases not matched to a gene. The CDR3 region is CASSVGTGFTGELFF. DNA of the CDR3: TGTGCCAGCAGTGTGGGGACAGGGTTCACCGGGGAGCTGTTTTTT.

This clone was seen only a few times. This chain uses TRBV6-5 with TRBJ2-1; a possible D gene is TRBD2 (7 bases). Trimming removed 6 bases at V and 5 bases at J, with 17 bases between. Looked up from germline, CDR1 is MNHEY and CDR2 is SVGAGI. The CDR3 sequence is 15 residues long. CDR3 DNA: TGTGCCAGCAGGAGGGGGGCGGGAGCTCACAATGAGCAGTTCTTC. Encoded protein: CASRRGAGAHNEQFF.

V gene TRBV7-8 combines with J gene TRBJ2-5; weak D call: TRBD1 (7 bases). The CDR3 consists of 13 residues. Germline CDR1 reads SGHVS; CDR2 reads FQNEAQ. Trimming removed 5 bases at V and 4 bases at J, with 11 bases between. Here the CDR3 reads CASSPGGPETQYF. The CDR3 nucleotides read TGTGCCAGCAGCCCAGGGGGGCCAGAGACCCAGTACTTC.

This chain connects TRBV20-1 to TRBJ2-1; unclear D gene. Deletions cut 7 bases from V and 4 bases from J, with 8 bases between. The germline CDR1 and CDR2 sequences are DFQATT and SNEGSKA (reference sequence). The CDR3 extends over 11 amino acids. DNA of the CDR3: TGCAGTGGAAAACGGTACAATGAGCAGTTCTTC. Translating gives CSGKRYNEQFF.

The chain carries TRBV9 and TRBJ2-2; TRBD1 agrees at 8 bases. Germline V gives CDR1 SGDLS, CDR2 YYNGEE. This CDR3 spans 17 amino acids. V lost 4 bases and J lost 6; bases outside the gene matches: 14. The CDR3 coding sequence is TGTGCCAGCAGCCCTCTTTCCGGACAGGGATCCCCCGGGGAGCTGTTTTTT. Amino acid sequence: CASSPLSGQGSPGELFF.

The V and J genes are TRBV20-1 and TRBJ2-7; D is undetermined. The CDR3 loop spans 11 amino acids. Germline V CDR1 and CDR2: DFQATT, SNEGSKA (reference sequence). Between the trimmed V and J ends, which lost 4 bases and 3 bases, there was a span of 7 bases. In DNA, the CDR3 is TGCAGTGCTAACGGAGACTACGAGCAGTACTTC. It yields the protein CSANGDYEQYF.

V and J are TRBV18 and TRBJ2-2, with D perhaps matching TRBD1 (6 bases). Germline V gene lookup returns CDR1 KGHSH and CDR2 LQKENI. V was pared by 3 bases and J by 6 bases, with 14 bases between. This CDR3 spans 15 amino acids. This chain's CDR3 is CASSPTGQIAGELFF. Written as DNA, the CDR3 is TGTGCCAGCTCACCCACCGGACAGATAGCCGGGGAGCTGTTTTTT.

The count of this clone is one. The CDR3 reads CASSQDSTEAFF. The CDR3 region has the DNA TGCGCCAGCAGCCAGGACAGCACTGAAGCTTTCTTT. This chain joins TRBV5-1 and TRBJ1-1; D may be TRBD1 (6 bases). From germline, CDR1 is SGHRS and CDR2 YFSETQ. Trimming took 4 bases from V and 4 from J, leaving 8 bases between them. CDR3 length: 12 amino acids.

About this clone itself: This may come from a read error, since a much larger clone is one base off. The J gene is TRBJ2-3, the V gene TRBV7-8, with 10 bases lining up with TRBD2. Looked up from germline, CDR1 is SGHVS and CDR2 is FQNEAQ. CDR3 length: 15 residues. With 3 bases clipped from V and 0 bases from J, the junction kept 0 bases outside the gene matches. The CDR3, as DNA: TGTGCCAGCAGCTTGACTAGCGGGAGCACAGATACGCAGTATTTT. It yields the protein CASSLTSGSTDTQYF.

The chain employs TRBV29-1 and TRBJ2-5, with TRBD2 as a possible D gene (5 bases). The CDR3 is 15 amino acids. Germline values: CDR1 SQVTM, CDR2 ANQGSEA. Deletions cut 8 bases from V and 0 bases from J, with 19 bases between. The CDR3 loop is CSSSRSGSYQETQYF. Here the CDR3 DNA reads TGCAGCTCCTCGAGGAGCGGTTCGTACCAAGAGACCCAGTACTTC.

This clone was observed at least ten times. This chain joins TRBV7-9 and TRBJ1-2; D is unclear. This CDR3 has 14 amino acids. Germline-derived CDR1 and CDR2 are SEHNR and FQNEAQ (reference sequence). V was shortened by 1 base and J by 8 bases, with 14 bases between the two germline ends. CDR3 in amino acids: CASSLGSGLGGYTF. The CDR3 nucleotides are TGTGCCAGCAGCTTAGGGTCCGGCCTCGGCGGCTACACCTTC.

V gene TRBV28 combines with J gene TRBJ1-2, with D tentatively TRBD1 (6 bases). The germline gives CDR1 MDHEN, CDR2 SYDVKM. The V end was cut by 6 bases, the J end by 5 bases, with 16 bases between. The CDR3 contains 14 residues. The CDR3 nucleotides read TGTGCCAGCAGATCCGGACAGAAAGTTTATGGCTACACCTTC. It yields the protein CASRSGQKVYGYTF.

V gene TRBV18 combines with J gene TRBJ1-2; D call uncertain. Germline CDR1 reads KGHSH; CDR2 reads LQKENI. V was clipped by 6 bases and J by 1 base, with 15 bases between them. This CDR3 is 15 amino acids long. CDR3 sequence: CASSLSGFLNYGYTF. CDR3 DNA sequence: TGTGCCAGCTCTCTCTCGGGTTTCCTTAACTATGGCTACACCTTC.

As concerns this clone: Other DNA sequences in this specimen translate into the identical CDR3. The chain couples TRBV2 to TRBJ1-3, with 7 positions matching TRBD1. The CDR3 is 13 amino acids. Germline lookup yields CDR1 SNHLY and CDR2 FYNNEI. Trimming at V came to 6 bases and at J to 2 bases, leaving 1 base not matched to a gene. This CDR3 reads CASRQGAGNTIYF. The CDR3 bases are TGTGCCAGCAGGCAGGGGGCTGGAAACACCATATATTTT.

This clone was counted between two and nine times. The rearrangement links TRBV25-1 to TRBJ2-5; 12 bases map to TRBD1. The DNA end is more similar to TRBJ2-7, so the J call may be wrong. Germline CDR1 is MGHDK and CDR2 is SYGVNS. This CDR3 has 16 amino acids. In DNA form, the CDR3 reads TGTGCCAGCAGTGCCTATTCCGGGACAGGGGGCAACGAGCAGTACTTC. Its translation is CASSAYSGTGGNEQYF.

The chain combines TRBV6-1 with TRBJ1-2; D is possibly TRBD1 (6 bases). CDR1 is MNHNS, CDR2 SASEGT, per germline. CDR3 length: 12 residues. CDR3 region: CVALTGNYGYTF. The DNA of the CDR3 is TGTGTCGCTCTAACAGGGAACTATGGCTACACCTTC.

The gene calls are TRBV5-1 and TRBJ1-1, with a weak D call TRBD1 (5 bases). The CDR3 is made up of 14 amino acids. The germline gives CDR1 SGHRS, CDR2 YFSETQ. V shed 2 bases and J shed 1 base, with 9 bases lying between them. The DNA for the CDR3 is TGCGCCAGCAGCTTCTGGGGCCCGAACACTGAAGCTTTCTTT. Amino acid sequence: CASSFWGPNTEAFF.

With regard to this clone: The junction departs from the called germline gene at one end, perhaps through a read error. The V gene is TRBV29-1, the J gene TRBJ2-1; possible D gene TRBD2, 5 bases. The CDR3 contains 14 residues. Germline V gene lookup returns CDR1 SQVTM and CDR2 ANQGSEA. CDR3 residues: CSVKDPGSINEQFF. The CDR3 nucleotides read TGCAGCGTTAAAGATCCGGGAAGCATAAATGAGCAGTTCTTC.